These 13 T cell receptor beta chains share one sample of origin, sequenced in a study of response to subunit inactivated influenza vaccine. TCRdb reprocessed the RT-PCR reads with MiXCR, giving one entry per CDR3 protein. Of 450,000 to 600,000 distinct CDR3 sequences listed, 16% are singletons. Sample: CD4+ T cells sorted from PBMCs, taken about 24 months after vaccination. Source of these receptors: a man aged 45 to 75 who received an inactivated influenza vaccine.

V and J are TRBV20-1 and TRBJ2-4; no firm D call. Trimming left V 0 bases short and J 6 bases short, with 12 bases between. The CDR3 spans 14 residues. The germline V gene has CDR1 DFQATT and CDR2 SNEGSKA (reference sequence). In DNA, the CDR3 is TGCAGTGCTAGAGATCCTCTGGAAGGAAACATTCAGTACTTC. This translates into CSARDPLEGNIQYF.

This clonotype was detected only a few times. The CDR3 DNA follows: TGCGCCAGCAGCCCCGGGACATTGTACCAAGAGACCCAGTACTTC. This codes for CASSPGTLYQETQYF. V usage is TRBV4-1 and J usage is TRBJ2-5; D is perhaps TRBD1 (6 bases). Germline values: CDR1 MGHRA, CDR2 YSYEKL. Trimming removed 4 bases from V and 0 bases from J, with 12 bases in between. This CDR3 comprises 15 residues.

The rearrangement joins TRBV20-1 to TRBJ2-7; perhaps TRBD2 as D (6 bases). Looked up from germline, CDR1 is DFQATT and CDR2 is SNEGSKA (reference sequence). Trimming pared 3 bases from V and 2 bases from J, leaving 14 bases between. The CDR3 covers 14 residues. In nucleotides, the CDR3 is TGCAGTGCTAGGAACCGGGACTTCCCCTACGAGCAGTACTTC. This codes for CSARNRDFPYEQYF.

This clonotype showed up just a few times. The chain joins TRBV5-1 to TRBJ2-2; no clear D. Trimming shortened V by 0 bases and J by 4 bases, and 7 bases separated the two germline ends. The CDR3 consists of 14 residues. Germline values: CDR1 SGHRS, CDR2 YFSETQ. The CDR3 sequence: CASSLARFTGELFF. The CDR3 coding sequence is TGCGCCAGCAGCTTGGCCCGGTTCACCGGGGAGCTGTTTTTT. The full variable domain, its missing parts supplied by reference TRBV5-1 and TRBJ2-2, is KAGVTQTPRYLIKTRGQQVTLSCSPISGHRSVSWYQQTPGQGLQFLFEYFSETQRNKGNFPGRFSGRQFSNSRSEMNVSTLELGDSALYLCASSLARFTGELFFGEGSRLTVL.

This clonotype occurred a few times. The gene calls are TRBV12-5 and TRBJ1-2; no firm D call. The V gene's germline CDR1 is LGHNT and CDR2 FRNRAP. The CDR3 has 14 amino acids. Trimming stripped 0 bases from V and 2 bases from J, with 7 bases between. The CDR3 region has the DNA TGTGCTAGTGGTTTGGTCCCTCAGAACTATGGCTACACCTTC. Translated: CASGLVPQNYGYTF.

This clonotype was seen only a few times. The chain recombines TRBV19 with TRBJ2-7; D gene ambiguous. The V end lost 5 bases, the J end lost 1 base, and 15 bases lay between the germline ends. Germline V gene sequence: CDR1 LNHDA, CDR2 SQIVND (reference sequence). This CDR3 region has 15 residues. CDR3 nucleotide sequence: TGTGCCAGTAGTTTTAGGTCCTGGGGATCCTACGAGCAGTACTTC. Amino acids: CASSFRSWGSYEQYF. The full variable domain, rest sourced from reference TRBV19 and TRBJ2-7, is DGGITQSPKYLFRKEGQNVTLSCEQNLNHDAMYWYRQDPGQGLRLIYYSQIVNDFQKGDIAEGYSVSREKKESFPLTVTSAQKNPTAFYLCASSFRSWGSYEQYFGPGTRLTVT.

The V call is TRBV12-3 or TRBV12-4, the J call TRBJ1-1; D not certain. Trimming stripped 5 bases from V and 11 bases from J, with 9 bases between. The CDR3 totals 10 residues. CDR3 sequence: CASSAAGAFF. The CDR3 region has the DNA TGTGCCAGCAGTGCGGCGGGGGCTTTCTTT.

The chain is built from TRBV9 and TRBJ2-3; 8 bases line up with TRBD2. The CDR3 spans 16 residues. J lost 6 bases, V lost 0 bases, and 9 bases had no gene match. Per germline, CDR1 SGDLS and CDR2 YYNGEE. CDR3 bases: TGTGCCAGCAGCGTAGCTACGCGGGGGGTTGGGGATACGCAGTATTTT. It specifies CASSVATRGVGDTQYF. The full variable domain, its missing parts supplied by reference TRBV9 and TRBJ2-3, is DSGVTQTPKHLITATGQRVTLRCSPRSGDLSVYWYQQSLDQGLQFLIQYYNGEERAKGNILERFSAQQFPDLHSELNLSSLELGDSALYFCASSVATRGVGDTQYFGPGTRLTVL.

This sequence joins TRBV28 and TRBJ2-7, with 8 bases identical to TRBD1. The CDR3 spans 15 residues. Trimming at V came to 5 bases and at J to 7 bases, leaving 13 bases not matched to a gene. CDR1 MDHEN and CDR2 SYDVKM come from the germline V gene. CDR3 DNA sequence: TGTGCCAGCAGTAGATACGGGACAGGCCTTTGGGAGCAGTACTTC. Amino acid sequence: CASSRYGTGLWEQYF.

This clonotype was recorded a few times. The chain couples TRBV30 to TRBJ2-1; 7 bases are shared with TRBD1. This CDR3 is built from 15 residues. Germline V gene lookup returns CDR1 GTSNPN and CDR2 SVGIG (reference sequence). The V gene end was trimmed by 2 bases and the J gene end by 6 bases; junction bases not matched to a gene: 10. For the CDR3, the DNA is TGTGCCTGGAGTATGAGGACAGGCCTTCGCAATGAGCAGTTCTTC. It yields the protein CAWSMRTGLRNEQFF.

J is TRBJ2-1 and V is TRBV9; the D gene is possibly TRBD2 (6 bases). V was clipped by 4 bases and J by 4 bases, with 15 bases between them. The germline V gene has CDR1 SGDLS and CDR2 YYNGEE. The CDR3 is 15 amino acids. CDR3 nucleotides: TGTGCCAGCAGCCCGCGCCTAGCGAATTACAATGAGCAGTTCTTC. Encoded protein: CASSPRLANYNEQFF.

This chain uses TRBV14 with TRBJ2-5; TRBD2 agrees at 8 bases. V was pared by 5 bases and J by 4 bases, with 9 bases of the junction left unmatched. This CDR3 comprises 15 residues. CDR1 is SGHDN and CDR2 is FVKESK in the germline V gene. The CDR3 sequence is CASSRFPGGRETQYF. DNA of the CDR3: TGTGCCAGCAGCAGATTCCCGGGAGGGCGAGAGACCCAGTACTTC.

The rearrangement uses TRBV27 and TRBJ2-7; 7 positions agree with TRBD1. Germline V lookup: CDR1 MNHEY, CDR2 SMNVEV (reference sequence). V was pared by 6 bases and J by 0 bases, with 5 bases of the junction left unmatched. The CDR3 is 14 amino acids. CDR3 loop: CASRDRPSSYEQYF. In DNA form, the CDR3 reads TGTGCCAGCAGGGACAGGCCCAGCTCCTACGAGCAGTACTTC.